Reported below is one T cell receptor (beta chain). As for time point: persistent/refractory GD, antithyroid drugs over 5 years with positive TRAb. Scientists built the TCR library using RNA that was extracted from PBMCs. Trimming removed 7 bases from V and 5 bases from J, with 18 bases in between. This CDR3 region has 15 residues. Germline CDR1 reads MNHNS; CDR2 reads SASEGT. This sample is part of a study of regulatory T cells in long-lasting Graves disease. The authors built TCR beta libraries using iRepertoire HTBI primers and Arm-PCR of CDR3 regions. TCRdb called the multiplex PCR reads again in MiXCR, with one record for every CDR3 protein. The sample consists of hundreds of thousands of distinct CDR3 sequences, 25% to 30% of them appearing once.

The sequences come from peripheral blood mononuclear cells (PBMCs), collected when the disease was refractory, from a patient treated with antithyroid drugs. The TCR sequence derives from a female donor with Graves disease. The gene calls are TRBV6-1 and TRBJ2-1; no clear D gene. CDR3 sequence: CASMLFRTAHNEQFF. For the CDR3, the DNA is TGTGCCAGCATGCTTTTTAGAACAGCCCACAATGAGCAGTTCTTC.